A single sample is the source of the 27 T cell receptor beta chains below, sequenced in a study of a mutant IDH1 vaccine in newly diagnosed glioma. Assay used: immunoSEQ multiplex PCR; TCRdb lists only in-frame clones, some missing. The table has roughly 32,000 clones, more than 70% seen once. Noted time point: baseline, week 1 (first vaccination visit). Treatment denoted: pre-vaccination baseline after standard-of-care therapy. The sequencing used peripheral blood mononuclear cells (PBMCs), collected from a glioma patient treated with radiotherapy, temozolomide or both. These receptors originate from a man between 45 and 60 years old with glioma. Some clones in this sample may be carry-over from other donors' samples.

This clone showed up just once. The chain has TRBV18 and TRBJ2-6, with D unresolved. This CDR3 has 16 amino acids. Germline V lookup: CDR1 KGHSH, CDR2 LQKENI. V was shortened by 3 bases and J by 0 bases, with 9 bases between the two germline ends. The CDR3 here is CASSPARTSGANVLTF. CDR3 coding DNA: TGTGCCAGCTCACCCGCCAGGACCTCTGGGGCCAACGTCCTGACTTTC. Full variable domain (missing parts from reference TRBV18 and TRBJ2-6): NAGVMQNPRHLVRRRGQEARLRCSPMKGHSHVYWYRQLPEEGLKFMVYLQKENIIDESGMPKERFSAEFPKEGPSILRIQQVVRGDSAAYFCASSPARTSGANVLTFGAGSRLTVL.

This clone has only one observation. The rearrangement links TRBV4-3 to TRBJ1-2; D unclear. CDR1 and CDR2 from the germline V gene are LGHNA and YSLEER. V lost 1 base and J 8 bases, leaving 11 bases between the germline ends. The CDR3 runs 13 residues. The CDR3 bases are TGCGCCAGCAGCCAAGCCGGGAGAAAGGGCTACACCTTC. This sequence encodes CASSQAGRKGYTF.

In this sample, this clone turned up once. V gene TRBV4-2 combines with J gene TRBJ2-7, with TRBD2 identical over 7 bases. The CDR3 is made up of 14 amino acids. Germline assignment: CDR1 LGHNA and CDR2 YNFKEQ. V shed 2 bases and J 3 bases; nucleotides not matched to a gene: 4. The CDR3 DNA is TGTGCCAGCAGCCAAACCGGACTAGGCTACGAGCAGTACTTC. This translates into CASSQTGLGYEQYF.

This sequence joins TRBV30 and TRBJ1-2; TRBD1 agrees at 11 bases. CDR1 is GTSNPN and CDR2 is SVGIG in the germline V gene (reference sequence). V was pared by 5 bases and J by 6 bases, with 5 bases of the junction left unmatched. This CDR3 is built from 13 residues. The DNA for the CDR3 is TGTGCCTGGGGGGGGACAGGGGGAGATGGCTACACCTTC. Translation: CAWGGTGGDGYTF.

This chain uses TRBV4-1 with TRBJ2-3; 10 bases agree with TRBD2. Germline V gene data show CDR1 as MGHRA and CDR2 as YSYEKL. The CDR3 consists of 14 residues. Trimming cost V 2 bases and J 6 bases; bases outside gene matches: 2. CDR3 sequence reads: CASSQSGGADTQYF. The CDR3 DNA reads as TGCGCCAGCAGCCAAAGCGGGGGGGCCGATACGCAGTATTTT.

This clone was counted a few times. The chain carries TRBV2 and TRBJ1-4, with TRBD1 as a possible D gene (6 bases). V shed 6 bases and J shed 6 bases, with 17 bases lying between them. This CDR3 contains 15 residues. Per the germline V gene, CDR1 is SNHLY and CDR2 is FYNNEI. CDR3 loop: CASRDRKMGDEKLFF. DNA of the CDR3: TGTGCCAGCAGAGACAGGAAAATGGGGGATGAAAAACTGTTTTTT.

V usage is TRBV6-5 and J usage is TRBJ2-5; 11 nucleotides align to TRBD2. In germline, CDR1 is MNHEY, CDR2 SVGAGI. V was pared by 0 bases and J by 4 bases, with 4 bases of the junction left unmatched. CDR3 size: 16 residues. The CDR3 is CASSYSTSGTVETQYF. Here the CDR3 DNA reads TGTGCCAGCAGTTACTCGACTAGCGGGACGGTAGAGACCCAGTACTTC.

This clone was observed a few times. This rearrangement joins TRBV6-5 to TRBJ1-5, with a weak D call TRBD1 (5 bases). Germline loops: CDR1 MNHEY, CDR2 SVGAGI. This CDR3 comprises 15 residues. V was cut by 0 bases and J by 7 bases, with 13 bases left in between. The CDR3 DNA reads TGTGCCAGCAGTTACTCGATCGGGGGGTCCCAGCCCCAGCATTTT. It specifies CASSYSIGGSQPQHF.

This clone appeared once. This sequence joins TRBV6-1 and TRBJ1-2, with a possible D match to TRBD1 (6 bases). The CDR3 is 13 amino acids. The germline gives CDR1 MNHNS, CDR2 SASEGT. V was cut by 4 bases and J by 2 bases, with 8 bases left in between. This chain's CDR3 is CASSVDRNYGYTF. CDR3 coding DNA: TGTGCCAGCAGTGTCGACAGGAACTATGGCTACACCTTC.

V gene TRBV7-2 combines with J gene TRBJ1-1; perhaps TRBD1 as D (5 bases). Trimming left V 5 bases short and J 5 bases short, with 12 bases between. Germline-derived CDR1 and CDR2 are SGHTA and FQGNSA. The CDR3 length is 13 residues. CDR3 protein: CASSKRWGTEAFF. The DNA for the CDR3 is TGTGCCAGCAGCAAACGGTGGGGGACTGAAGCTTTCTTT.

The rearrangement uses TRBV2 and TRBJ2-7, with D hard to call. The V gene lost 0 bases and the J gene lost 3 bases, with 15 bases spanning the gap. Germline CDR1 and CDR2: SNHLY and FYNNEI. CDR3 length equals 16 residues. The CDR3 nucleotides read TGTGCCAGCAGTGAAGCGGCGTATGGAAAGTACTACGAGCAGTACTTC. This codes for CASSEAAYGKYYEQYF.

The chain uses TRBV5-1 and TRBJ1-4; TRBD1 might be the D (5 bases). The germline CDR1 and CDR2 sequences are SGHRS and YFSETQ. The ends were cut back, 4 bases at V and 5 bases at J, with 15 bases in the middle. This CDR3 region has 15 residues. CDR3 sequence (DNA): TGCGCCAGCAGCCCAGACAGTCTAAAAAATGAAAAACTGTTTTTT. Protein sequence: CASSPDSLKNEKLFF.

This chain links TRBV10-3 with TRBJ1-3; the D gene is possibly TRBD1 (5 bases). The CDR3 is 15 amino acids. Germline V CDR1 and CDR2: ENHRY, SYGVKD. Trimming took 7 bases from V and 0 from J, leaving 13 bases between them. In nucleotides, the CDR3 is TGTGCCATCAAGGGGACGGCATCCTCTGGAAACACCATATATTTT. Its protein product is CAIKGTASSGNTIYF.

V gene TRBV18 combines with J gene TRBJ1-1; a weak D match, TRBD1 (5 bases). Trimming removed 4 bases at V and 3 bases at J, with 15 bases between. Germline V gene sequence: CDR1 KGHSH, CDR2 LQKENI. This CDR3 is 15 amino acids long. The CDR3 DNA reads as TGTGCCAGCTCACTTCAGGGAGGCTGGGACACTGAAGCTTTCTTT. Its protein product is CASSLQGGWDTEAFF.

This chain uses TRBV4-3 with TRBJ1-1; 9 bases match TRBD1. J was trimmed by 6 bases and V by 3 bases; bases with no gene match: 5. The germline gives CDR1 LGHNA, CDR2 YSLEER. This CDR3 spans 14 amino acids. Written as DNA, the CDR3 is TGCGCCAGCAGCCATACAGGGGGCAGGGCTGAAGCTTTCTTT. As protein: CASSHTGGRAEAFF.

The CDR3 coding sequence is TGTGCCAGCAGTTACGGCGGGGGAAACACCGGGGAGCTGTTTTTT. It yields the protein CASSYGGGNTGELFF. The chain links TRBV6-5 to TRBJ2-2; TRBD2 matches 7 bases. The CDR3 sequence is 15 residues long. CDR1 and CDR2 from the germline V gene are MNHEY and SVGAGI. The ends lost 2 bases at V and 2 bases at J; junction bases unmatched: 2.

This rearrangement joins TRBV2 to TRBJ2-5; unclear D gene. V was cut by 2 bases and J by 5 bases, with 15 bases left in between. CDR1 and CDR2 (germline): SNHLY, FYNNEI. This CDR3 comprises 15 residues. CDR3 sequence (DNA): TGTGCCAGCAGTGAATTGGCGTTGTCGGTGGAGACCCAGTACTTC. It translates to CASSELALSVETQYF.

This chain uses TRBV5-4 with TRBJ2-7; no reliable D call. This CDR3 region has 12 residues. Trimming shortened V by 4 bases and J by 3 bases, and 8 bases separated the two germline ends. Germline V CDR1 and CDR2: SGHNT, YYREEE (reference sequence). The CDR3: CASSPDGYEQYF. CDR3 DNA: TGTGCCAGCAGCCCCGACGGCTACGAGCAGTACTTC.

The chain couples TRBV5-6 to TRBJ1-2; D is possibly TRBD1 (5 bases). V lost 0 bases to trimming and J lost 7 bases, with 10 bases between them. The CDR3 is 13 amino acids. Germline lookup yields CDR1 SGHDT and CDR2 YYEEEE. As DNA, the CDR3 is TGTGCCAGCAGCTTGGACAGGCGGTCTGGCTACACCTTC. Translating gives CASSLDRRSGYTF.

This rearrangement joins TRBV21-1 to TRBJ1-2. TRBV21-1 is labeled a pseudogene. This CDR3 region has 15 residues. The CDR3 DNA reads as TGTGCCAGCAGCGAAGGACGAAGGGAGCGCGATGGCTACACCTTC. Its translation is CASSEGRRERDGYTF.

Written as DNA, the CDR3 is TGTGCCAGCAGGGTAGAGAGCAATCAGCCCCAGCATTTT. As protein: CASRVESNQPQHF. The J gene is TRBJ1-5, the V gene TRBV6-1; no reliable D call. Between the trimmed V and J ends, which lost 6 bases and 1 base, there was a span of 7 bases. This CDR3 is 13 amino acids long. Germline loops: CDR1 MNHNS, CDR2 SASEGT.

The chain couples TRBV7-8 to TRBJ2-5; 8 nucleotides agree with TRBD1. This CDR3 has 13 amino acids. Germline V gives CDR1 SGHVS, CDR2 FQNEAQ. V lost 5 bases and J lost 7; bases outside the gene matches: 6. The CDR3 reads CASSRGQGGTQYF. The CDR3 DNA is TGTGCCAGCAGCCGCGGACAGGGAGGGACCCAGTACTTC. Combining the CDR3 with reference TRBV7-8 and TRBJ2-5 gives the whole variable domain GAGVSQSPRYKVAKRGQDVALRCDPISGHVSLFWYQQALGQGPEFLTYFQNEAQLDKSGLPSDRFFAERPEGSVSTLKIQRTQQEDSAVYLCASSRGQGGTQYFGPGTRLLVL.

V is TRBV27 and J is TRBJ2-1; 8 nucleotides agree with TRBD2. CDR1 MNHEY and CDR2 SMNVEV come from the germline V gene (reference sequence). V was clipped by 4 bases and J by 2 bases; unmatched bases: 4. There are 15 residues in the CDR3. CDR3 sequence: CASSYSGNPYNEQFF. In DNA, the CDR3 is TGTGCCAGCAGTTATAGCGGGAACCCCTACAATGAGCAGTTCTTC.

CDR3 in DNA: TGTGCCAGCAGCTCGGGACAGGGGAACGAGCAGTACTTC. Protein product: CASSSGQGNEQYF. This chain links TRBV7-2 with TRBJ2-7; TRBD1 matches 10 bases. J was trimmed by 5 bases and V by 4 bases; bases with no gene match: 2. The CDR3 is 13 amino acids. Germline lookup yields CDR1 SGHTA and CDR2 FQGNSA. The complete variable domain, with remaining parts taken from reference TRBV7-2 and TRBJ2-7, reads GAGVSQSPSNKVTEKGKDVELRCDPISGHTALYWYRQSLGQGLEFLIYFQGNSAPDKSGLPSDRFSAERTGGSVSTLTIQRTQQEDSAVYLCASSSGQGNEQYFGPGTRLTVT.

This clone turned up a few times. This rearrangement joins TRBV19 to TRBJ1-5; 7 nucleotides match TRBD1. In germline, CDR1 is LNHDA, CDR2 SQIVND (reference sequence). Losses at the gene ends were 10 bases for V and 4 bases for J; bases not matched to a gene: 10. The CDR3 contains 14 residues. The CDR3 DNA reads TGTGCCACCGCTAAGGGACAGTCGAATCAGCCCCAGCATTTT. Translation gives CATAKGQSNQPQHF.

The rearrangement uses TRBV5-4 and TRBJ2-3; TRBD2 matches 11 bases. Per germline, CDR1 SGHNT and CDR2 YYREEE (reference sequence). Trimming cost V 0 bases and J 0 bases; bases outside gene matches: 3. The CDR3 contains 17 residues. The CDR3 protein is CASSLGSSGGSTDTQYF. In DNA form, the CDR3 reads TGTGCCAGCAGCTTGGGGTCTAGCGGGGGGAGCACAGATACGCAGTATTTT.

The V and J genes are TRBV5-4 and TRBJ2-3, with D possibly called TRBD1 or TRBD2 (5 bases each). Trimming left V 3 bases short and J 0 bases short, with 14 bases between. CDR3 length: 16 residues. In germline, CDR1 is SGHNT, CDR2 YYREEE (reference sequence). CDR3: CASSSYGDASTDTQYF. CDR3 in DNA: TGTGCCAGCAGCTCCTACGGGGACGCTAGCACAGATACGCAGTATTTT.